The source of this T cell receptor (beta chain) is a study of cytomegalovirus exposure and HLA in healthy donors. Whole-study results and caveats: It was reported that the classifier diagnosed cytomegalovirus status with high specificity and sensitivity in both the original and validation cohorts.

Of note for this clone: Its antigen is as yet unknown.

The primer mix had 60 Vbeta and 13 Jbeta primers. Measured with immunoSEQ multiplex PCR; TCRdb has only the in-frame clones, and not every one. The data show around 100,000 clones, with almost 80% seen just once and 5% to 6.5% held by the top ten. V lost 3 bases to trimming and J lost 9 bases, with 12 bases between them. Germline CDR1 and CDR2: LNHDA and SQIVND (reference sequence). CDR3 length equals 14 residues. Sequenced: PBMCs. This sequence joins TRBV19 and TRBJ1-6; D is possibly TRBD1 (5 bases). The receptor was isolated from a man between 60 and 75 years old in good health and CMV-seropositive. The CDR3 loop reads CASSMRQGSSPLHF. CDR3 sequence (DNA): TGTGCCAGTAGTATGCGGCAGGGAAGTTCACCCCTCCACTTT.